A selection of T cell receptor beta chains follows, all from one sample in a study of shared clonotypes between healthy human individuals. This table comes from immunoSEQ multiplex PCR, and its TCRdb copy is limited to in-frame clones, with some not included. This sample yields some 690,000 clones, of which 90% are seen a single time; 34% belongs to the top ten. Sample: memory CD8+ T cells from PBMCs. The receptors shown here come from a man younger than 35 in good health. Some clones in this sample may be carry-over from other donors' samples. CDR3s include the opening cysteine and the closing phenylalanine or tryptophan. Each record gives: CDR3 length, V gene, J gene, CDR3 protein.

>15|TRBV7-9|TRBJ2-1
CASSSLLTLTNEQFF
>14|TRBV2|TRBJ1-5
CASSDLWGMQPQHF
>12|TRBV12-5|TRBJ2-3
CASGLEAAPQYF
>17|TRBV25-1|TRBJ2-7
CASTPGTSGWSSYEQYF
>12|TRBV5-4|TRBJ2-7
CASSEGDYEQYF
>12|TRBV11-2|TRBJ2-3
CASRPDTDTQYF
>14|TRBV19|TRBJ2-3
CASSVRAGTDTQYF
>15|TRBV4-3|TRBJ2-7
CASSQDSSGGYEQYF
>12|TRBV10-2|TRBJ1-2
CASTGEGSVYTF
>16|TRBV10-3|TRBJ2-7
CAISGGTSGSRYEQYF
>12|TRBV30|TRBJ2-7
CAWSEASSEQYF
>15|TRBV9|TRBJ2-3
CASSISGTSTDTQYF
>12|TRBV5-6|TRBJ2-1
CASSEGDNEQFF
>14|TRBV29-1|TRBJ2-1
CSVLDRSSYNEQFF
>15|TRBV28|TRBJ1-5
CASSSIYRGPGSQHF
>18|TRBV27|TRBJ2-2
CASSHGLAGGLDTGELFF
>15|TRBV7-3|TRBJ2-7
CASSLGVGSRYEQYF
>15|TRBV13|TRBJ2-5
CASSLNRDNEETQYF
>15|TRBV14|TRBJ2-2
CASSPLGGFAGELFF
>14|TRBV4-3|TRBJ2-7
CASSQDLGSYEQYF
>14|TRBV9|TRBJ1-4
CASSGTGYNEKLFF
>18|TRBV9|TRBJ2-6
CASSAGLAGVSGANVLTF
>14|TRBV7-9|TRBJ1-1
CASSQGGLGTEAFF
>15|TRBV19|TRBJ2-7
CASSISAGISYEQYF
>14|TRBV6-1|TRBJ1-1
CASSPQGPGDEAFF
>16|TRBV28|TRBJ2-3
CASSFFRDTSTDTQYF
>15|TRBV30|TRBJ2-7
CALDRSGGLGYEQCF
>15|TRBV15|TRBJ2-5
CATSRGGGVGETQYF
>16|TRBV7-9|TRBJ2-7
CASSRPPGTNSYEQYF
>15|TRBV5-6|TRBJ1-3
CASSPGGAGGNTIYF
>18|TRBV5-6|TRBJ1-3
CASSPLGTPGSSGNTIYF
>14|TRBV7-2|TRBJ2-1
CASSFMAGGDEQFF
>15|TRBV7-3|TRBJ2-1
CASSFGISSYNEQFF
>15|TRBV9|TRBJ2-3
CASTAGEVGTDTQYF
>16|TRBV10-3|TRBJ2-7
CAISESGTSRTYEQYF
>16|TRBV6-4|TRBJ2-7
CASRWTGSLYSYEQYF
>16|TRBV9|TRBJ2-1
CASSVRGGAGRDEQFF
>12|TRBV7-9|TRBJ1-6
CASSSQNSPLHF
>14|TRBV6-5|TRBJ2-3
CASSHKWPRDTQYF
>15|TRBV27|TRBJ2-7
CASSLYAEGVHEQYF
>15|TRBV9|TRBJ2-7
CASSVGAQGSYEQYF
>11|TRBV29-1|TRBJ1-2
CSVVADYGYTF
>13|TRBV27|TRBJ2-1
CASRRSSYNEQFF
>18|TRBV7-9|TRBJ1-5
CASSSGTWGGYSNQPQHF